These T cell receptor beta chains were read from a single sample in a study of shared clonotypes between healthy human individuals. Using immunoSEQ multiplex PCR, the repertoire was profiled, and TCRdb retains in-frame clones only, with some absent. The table includes around 600,000 clones, 85% to 95% detected once. Sequenced: naive CD8+ T cells sorted from blood. The source of these receptors is a woman aged 25 to 39 in good health. Each CDR3 is given with its conserved first and last residue. The D gene is left open where the match is weak. The size field is filled for only some rows; it gives once, few, many or a size class.

d_call j_call clone_size v_call cdr3_nt cdr3_aa
- TRBJ1-1 - TRBV6-5 TGTGCCAGCAGATCGCCCGGGATGGAAGCTTTCTTT CASRSPGMEAFF
- TRBJ1-4 - TRBV28 TGTGCCAGCAGTTTCCCGGGGGGCGCCTCTAATGAAAAACTGTTTTTT CASSFPGGASNEKLFF
TRBD1 TRBJ2-1 - TRBV27 TGTGCCAGTCGGACAGGGGCGAACAATGAGCAGTTCTTC CASRTGANNEQFF
TRBD1 TRBJ2-7 - TRBV13 TGTGCCAGCAGCTATACTTCGGGACAGCCGTCGGGGGAGCAGTACTTC CASSYTSGQPSGEQYF
TRBD2 TRBJ2-7 - TRBV19 TGTGCCAGTAGTATAAGGGGACTAGCGAAGACCTACGAGCAGTACTTC CASSIRGLAKTYEQYF
TRBD2 TRBJ2-7 - TRBV27 TGTGCCAGCAGTTTGGGAAGCGGGAGTGGCTCCTACGAGCAGTACTTC CASSLGSGSGSYEQYF
- TRBJ1-1 - TRBV11-2 TGTGCCAGCAGAAGTCCGATGGGGGGAGCTTTCTTT CASRSPMGGAFF
- TRBJ2-6 - TRBV5-1 TGCGCCAGCAGCGCCCCTGACTCTGGGGCCAACGTCCTGACTTTC CASSAPDSGANVLTF
- TRBJ1-2 - TRBV10-3 TGTGCCATCAGTGAGTCTGGCGGCAACTATGGCTACACCTTC CAISESGGNYGYTF
- TRBJ2-7 - TRBV13 TGTGCCAGCAGCCATCAAGGGGCTGTCTACGAGCAGTACTTC CASSHQGAVYEQYF
TRBD2 TRBJ2-3 - TRBV9 TGTGCCAGCAGCGTAGAGGGGAGCGCGGGAGTTTTCACAGATACGCAGTATTTT CASSVEGSAGVFTDTQYF
- TRBJ2-7 - TRBV10-3 TGTGCCATCAGTCCCAGACTAACAGGAGACTACGAGCAGTACTTC CAISPRLTGDYEQYF
- TRBJ2-1 - TRBV14 TGTGCCAGCAGCCAAGATGCGCGGATAGGGGATGAGCAGTTCTTC CASSQDARIGDEQFF
- TRBJ1-5 - TRBV6-4 TGTGCCAGCAGTCTAAGCGACAATCAGCCCCAGCATTTT CASSLSDNQPQHF
- TRBJ2-7 - TRBV6-5 TGTGCCAGCAGTTCCCTGAACTACGAGCAGTACTTC CASSSLNYEQYF
- TRBJ2-1 - TRBV9 TGTGCCAGCAGCGTAGAAACAGCGGCGGCTTACAATGAGCAGTTCTTC CASSVETAAAYNEQFF
- TRBJ2-1 once TRBV6-5 TGTGCCAGCAGTGACACAGGGTTTAGTGAGCAGTTCTTC CASSDTGFSEQFF